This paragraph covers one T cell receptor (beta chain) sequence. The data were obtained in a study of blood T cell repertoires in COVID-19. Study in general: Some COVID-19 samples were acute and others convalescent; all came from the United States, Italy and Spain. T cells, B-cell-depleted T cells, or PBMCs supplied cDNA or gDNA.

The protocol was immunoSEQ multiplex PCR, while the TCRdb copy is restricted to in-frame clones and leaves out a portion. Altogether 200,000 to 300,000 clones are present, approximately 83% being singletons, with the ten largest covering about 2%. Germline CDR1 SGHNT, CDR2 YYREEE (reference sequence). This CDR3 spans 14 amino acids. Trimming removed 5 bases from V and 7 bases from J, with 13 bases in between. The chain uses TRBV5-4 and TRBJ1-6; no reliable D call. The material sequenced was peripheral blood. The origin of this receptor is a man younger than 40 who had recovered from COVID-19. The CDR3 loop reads CASSPNTVNSPLHF. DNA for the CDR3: TGTGCCAGCAGTCCGAACACAGTCAATTCACCCCTCCACTTT.